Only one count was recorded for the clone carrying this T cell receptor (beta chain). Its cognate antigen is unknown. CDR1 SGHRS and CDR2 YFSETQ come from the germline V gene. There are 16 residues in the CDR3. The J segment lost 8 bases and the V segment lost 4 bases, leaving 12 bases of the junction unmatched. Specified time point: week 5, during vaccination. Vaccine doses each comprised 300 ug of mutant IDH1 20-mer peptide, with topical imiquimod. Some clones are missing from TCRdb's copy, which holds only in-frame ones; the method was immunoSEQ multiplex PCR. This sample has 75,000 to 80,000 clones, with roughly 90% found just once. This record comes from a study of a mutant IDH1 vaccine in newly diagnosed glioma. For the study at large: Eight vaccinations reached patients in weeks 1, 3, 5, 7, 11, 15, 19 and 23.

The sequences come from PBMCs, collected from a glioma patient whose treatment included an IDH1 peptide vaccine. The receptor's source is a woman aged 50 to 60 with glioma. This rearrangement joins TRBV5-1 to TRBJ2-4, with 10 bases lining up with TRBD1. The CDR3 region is CASSLTGQGMVDIQYF. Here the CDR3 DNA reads TGCGCCAGCAGCCTGACGGGACAGGGGATGGTTGACATTCAGTACTTC.